This T cell receptor (delta chain) was profiled in a study of γδ T cells in repeated Plasmodium falciparum infection. Across the whole study: Over about 610 days, donors received four mosquito-bite P. falciparum NF54 infections.

Vgamma9/Vdelta2+ and Vdelta2-negative gammadelta T cells were flow-sorted from PBMC for bulk sequencing. The CDR3 totals 17 residues. Germline CDR1 reads GEAIGNYY; CDR2 reads EKD. This clone occurred a few times. A read error is likely here: a far larger clone is one base away. Different DNA sequences within this sample yield the same CDR3. TCRdb processed the multiplex PCR reads again with the CATT caller. Here the sample spans around 46,000 delta-chain clones, 1.9% being singletons. The sequence derives from a pool of human donors (malaria-infected and uninfected, not separated). Sequenced material: gamma-delta T cells from blood. The gene calls are TRDV2 and TRDJ1; 11 bases agree with TRDD3. TCRdb gives no J gene; it was assigned here by matching the DNA to germline. This CDR3 is CACDSLLGDKNTDKLIF. In DNA form, the CDR3 reads TGTGCTTGTGACTCCTTACTGGGGGATAAGAACACCGATAAACTCATCTTT.